This TCR beta chain was obtained from a study of Graves' ophthalmopathy and Graves' hyperthyroidism. Study as a whole: Peripheral blood was collected at initial diagnosis, before any treatment. Study results and limitations: With around 88% sensitivity and more than 75% specificity, a 13-signature model separated ophthalmopathy from stable hyperthyroidism.

The junction had 9 bases not matched to a gene; V was cut back by 6 bases and J by 4 bases. Germline lookup yields CDR1 SGHAT and CDR2 FQNNGV. This CDR3 is built from 16 residues. Orbital computed tomography, thyroid ultrasound, TRAb, serum thyroxine and clinical symptoms formed the basis of diagnosis. The PBMC fraction was derived from more than 8 ml of fresh peripheral blood. Of note for this clonotype: No antigen is known for it.

TCR beta CDR3 amplification used RNA transcripts. A first-round RT-PCR used HTBI primers, followed by a second-round multiplex PCR. MiXCR was run by TCRdb on the multiplex PCR reads, yielding one entry per CDR3 protein. The sample lists 650,000 to 900,000 distinct CDR3 sequences, 40% occurring once. This rearrangement joins TRBV11-2 to TRBJ2-5; 12 bases match TRBD2. The sequencing input was peripheral blood. The clonotype originates from an adult man with Graves' ophthalmopathy. CDR3 sequence reads: CASSLRGLAGIETQYF. CDR3 DNA sequence: TGTGCCAGCAGTTTACGGGGACTAGCGGGTATAGAGACCCAGTACTTC. Full variable domain (remainder filled in from reference TRBV11-2 and TRBJ2-5): EAGVAQSPRYKIIEKRQSVAFWCNPISGHATLYWYQQILGQGPKLLIQFQNNGVVDDSQLPKDRFSAERLKGVDSTLKIQPAKLEDSAVYLCASSLRGLAGIETQYFGPGTRLLVL.